The clone carrying this TCR beta chain was seen at least ten times. The data are from a study of T-cell reconstitution after alpha-beta-depleted transplantation in children. The CDR3 is 16 residues long. The germline V gene encodes CDR1 SGHKS and CDR2 YYEKEE (reference sequence). V shed 4 bases and J shed 0 bases, with 13 bases lying between them. Unique molecular identifiers were built into the TCRbeta library. TCRdb redid the calling of the PCR reads with MiXCR, one entry per CDR3 protein. The table has approximately 640,000 distinct CDR3 sequences, around 17% seen once. The clonotype originates from a human donor who donated a stem cell graft to a child with acute myeloid leukemia. This specimen consisted of PBMCs from the stem cell graft donor, obtained from the stem cell graft. This chain uses TRBV5-5 with TRBJ1-4; tentatively, D is TRBD1 (5 bases). The CDR3 nucleotides read TGTGCCAGCAGCGACAGAAGGTTCTCAACTAATGAAAAACTGTTTTTT. Its translation is CASSDRRFSTNEKLFF.